This T cell receptor (beta chain) was sequenced in a study of cytomegalovirus exposure and HLA in healthy donors. About the study: Genotyping showed around 81% of 350 to 400 donors falling in the Caucasian-associated ancestry cluster.

It was with 60 Vbeta and 13 Jbeta primers that the PCR ran. Clones were sequenced by immunoSEQ multiplex PCR, and TCRdb holds only the in-frame ones, with some missing. In the table there are some 120,000 clones, 81% of which are singletons. Trimming took 4 bases from V and 10 from J, leaving 12 bases between them. The CDR3 is made up of 13 amino acids. Germline V gene sequence: CDR1 SGHNT, CDR2 YYREEE (reference sequence). Study outcomes and limitations: Rarity marked most TCR sequences, yet some public TCRs occurred in many donors. Most of the TCR beta V segments (in an earlier analysis) were productive either about 90% or about 30% of the time.

About this clone: Its antigen is undetermined.

The sample consisted of PBMCs. This TCR was sampled from a man aged 18 to 35 in good health and CMV-seropositive. The chain has TRBV5-4 and TRBJ1-6; D gene ambiguous. CDR3 in amino acids: CASSMEQRSPLHF. The CDR3 DNA is TGTGCCAGCAGCATGGAGCAGAGGTCACCCCTCCACTTT. Full variable domain (missing parts from reference TRBV5-4 and TRBJ1-6): ETGVTQSPTHLIKTRGQQVTLRCSSQSGHNTVSWYQQALGQGPQFIFQYYREEENGRGNFPPRFSGLQFPNYSSELNVNALELDDSALYLCASSMEQRSPLHFGNGTRLTVT.